This T cell receptor beta chain was documented in a study of post-analysis software for immune sequencing data. Study overall: Relapsing-remitting, secondary progressive and progressive-relapsing multiple sclerosis were all included among the disease courses.

Included in the TCR beta cDNA libraries were unique molecular identifiers. TCRdb redid the calling of the PCR reads with MiXCR, one entry per CDR3 protein. The table records some 890,000 distinct CDR3 sequences, 53% of them present only once. Study conclusions and caveats: There were five TRBV segments more frequent in patients than controls, and TRBV5-6, TRBV5-1 and TRBV20-1 were among them. Multiple sclerosis patients showed significantly lower normalized Chao1 diversity than controls did.

As concerns this clonotype: Its specificity is not known.

CDR1 and CDR2 (germline): SGHRS, YFSETQ. Trimming removed 3 bases from V and 4 bases from J; junction bases left unmatched: 8. CDR3 size: 15 residues. The specimen sequenced was blood. This receptor was taken from a girl between 5 and 17 years old with multiple sclerosis. The gene calls are TRBV5-1 and TRBJ2-7; TRBD1 matches 9 bases. CDR3 region: CASSWQPGQGYEQYF. CDR3 in DNA: TGCGCCAGCAGCTGGCAACCGGGACAGGGATACGAGCAGTACTTC.